The 32 T cell receptor beta chains given below trace back to one sample, sequenced in a study of blood T cell repertoires in COVID-19. Libraries were prepared by immunoSEQ multiplex PCR; TCRdb keeps only in-frame clonotypes and omits some of them. The sample gives a few hundred thousand clones, roughly 85% of which show up once; roughly 6.7% is in the top ten. The sequenced sample was PBMCs or T cells enriched from blood (not recorded which). These receptor sequences come from a woman aged 45-65 years who had been exposed to COVID-19.

V is TRBV5-8 and J is TRBJ2-7, with D hard to call. The CDR3 spans 12 residues. V lost 2 bases and J 9 bases, leaving 12 bases between the germline ends. CDR1 SGHTS and CDR2 YDEGEE come from the germline V gene. CDR3 nucleotides: TGTGCCAGCAGCTTTCGCCAGACGGGGCAGTACTTC. Translating gives CASSFRQTGQYF. Together with reference TRBV5-8 and TRBJ2-7, the CDR3 gives the full variable domain: EAGVTQSPTHLIKTRGQQATLRCSPISGHTSVYWYQQALGLGLQFLLWYDEGEERNRGNFPPRFSGRQFPNYSSELNVNALELEDSALYLCASSFRQTGQYFGPGTRLTVT.

The chain recombines TRBV2 with TRBJ2-5, with a weak D call TRBD2 (7 bases). The germline V and J ends were trimmed by 7 bases and 4 bases, with 13 bases remaining between them. In germline, CDR1 is SNHLY, CDR2 FYNNEI. The CDR3 spans 13 residues. CDR3 region: CASNEGGLETQYF. CDR3 sequence (DNA): TGTGCCAGCAACGAGGGGGGGCTAGAGACCCAGTACTTC.

V is TRBV10-2 and J is TRBJ1-5; 10 bases are a match to TRBD1. Germline CDR1 reads WSHSY; CDR2 reads SAAADI. The CDR3 contains 14 residues. After removal of 6 bases from V and 2 bases from J, the junction contained 1 base not matched to a gene. The CDR3 coding sequence is TGCGCCAGCAGGGGGACAGGGGGCAATCAGCCCCAGCATTTT. Translating gives CASRGTGGNQPQHF.

The V and J genes are TRBV19 and TRBJ1-5, with D uncertain. The CDR3 has 13 amino acids. Germline CDR1 LNHDA, CDR2 SQIVND (reference sequence). V shed 5 bases and J shed 7 bases, with 12 bases lying between them. As DNA, the CDR3 is TGTGCCAGTAGTGGAACAGACGGCCAGCCCCAGCATTTT. Translating it yields CASSGTDGQPQHF.

This clone was seen only once. The V call is TRBV5-4, the J call TRBJ2-7; TRBD2 agrees at 10 bases. The V gene's germline CDR1 is SGHNT and CDR2 YYREEE (reference sequence). J gave up 5 bases and V 4 bases, and 9 bases lay outside the gene matches. This CDR3 has 15 amino acids. CDR3 amino acids: CASSPGTSASNEQYF. The DNA of the CDR3 is TGTGCCAGCAGCCCAGGGACTAGCGCTTCAAACGAGCAGTACTTC. The variable domain in full, with the rest retrieved from reference TRBV5-4 and TRBJ2-7, is ETGVTQSPTHLIKTRGQQVTLRCSSQSGHNTVSWYQQALGQGPQFIFQYYREEENGRGNFPPRFSGLQFPNYSSELNVNALELDDSALYLCASSPGTSASNEQYFGPGTRLTVT.

This clone occurred a few times. The chain uses TRBV7-2 and TRBJ1-1; D gene ambiguous. CDR1 and CDR2 from the germline V gene are SGHTA and FQGNSA. This CDR3 has 14 amino acids. V lost 5 bases to trimming and J lost 6 bases, with 16 bases between them. The CDR3 loop is CASSEDGVDPEAFF. The CDR3 DNA is TGTGCCAGCAGCGAAGACGGAGTTGATCCTGAAGCTTTCTTT.

The V and J genes are TRBV3-1 (or the pseudogene TRBV3-2) and TRBJ2-7, with TRBD2 matching 8 bases. This CDR3 is built from 16 residues. V shed 1 base, J shed 3 bases, and the junction held 8 bases outside the gene matches. Germline CDR1 and CDR2: LGHDT and YNNKEL (reference sequence). The CDR3 DNA sequence: TGTGCCAGCAGCCAAGGCAGAGCGGGGGATAACTACGAGCAGTACTTC. It yields the protein CASSQGRAGDNYEQYF.

The chain links TRBV5-1 to TRBJ2-1; D unclear. Trimming stripped 1 base from V and 2 bases from J, with 10 bases between. CDR3 length: 15 residues. The germline V gene has CDR1 SGHRS and CDR2 YFSETQ. CDR3 sequence (DNA): TGCGCCAGCAGCTTGAGAGGAACGACCTACAATGAGCAGTTCTTC. Encoded protein: CASSLRGTTYNEQFF.

This sequence joins TRBV5-6 and TRBJ2-3, with 8 bases lining up with TRBD1. Losses at the gene ends were 0 bases for V and 15 bases for J; bases not matched to a gene: 12. Germline CDR1 SGHDT, CDR2 YYEEEE. The length of the CDR3 is 14 residues. The chain's CDR3 is CASSLGAGGTGKYF. CDR3 nucleotide sequence: TGTGCCAGCAGCTTGGGGGCGGGCGGGACAGGCAAATATTTT.

This rearrangement joins TRBV5-5 to TRBJ1-3; D gene uncertain. The CDR3 runs to 15 residues. V dropped 0 bases and J dropped 1 base, with 8 bases sitting between them. Germline values: CDR1 SGHKS, CDR2 YYEKEE (reference sequence). The CDR3 region has the DNA TGTGCCAGCAGCTTGGAGTTGGCATCTGGAAACACCATATATTTT. Translated, it gives CASSLELASGNTIYF.

Remarks on this clone: The sample contains more than one DNA sequence encoding this CDR3. The chain carries TRBV7-9 and TRBJ1-1, with TRBD1 identical over 8 bases. CDR1 SEHNR and CDR2 FQNEAQ come from the germline V gene (reference sequence). This CDR3 has 13 amino acids. After removal of 5 bases from V and 4 bases from J, the junction contained 3 bases not matched to a gene. The CDR3 is CASSLDRGTEAFF. The CDR3, as DNA: TGTGCCAGCAGCCTCGACAGGGGCACTGAAGCTTTCTTT.

This chain connects TRBV2 to TRBJ2-2; D is possibly TRBD2 (5 bases). Looked up from germline, CDR1 is SNHLY and CDR2 is FYNNEI. V was cut by 6 bases and J by 7 bases, with 12 bases left in between. CDR3 length: 13 amino acids. The chain's CDR3 is CASRRTGSGELFF. CDR3 nucleotide sequence: TGTGCCAGCAGACGCACGGGGAGCGGGGAGCTGTTTTTT. The variable domain in full, completed from reference TRBV2 and TRBJ2-2, reads EPEVTQTPSHQVTQMGQEVILRCVPISNHLYFYWYRQILGQKVEFLVSFYNNEISEKSEIFDDQFSVERPDGSNFTLKIRSTKLEDSAMYFCASRRTGSGELFFGEGSRLTVL.

This clone was seen just once. This rearrangement joins TRBV12-3 or TRBV12-4 to TRBJ1-1; D might be TRBD1 (5 bases). The CDR3 is 12 residues long. V lost 5 bases and J 2 bases, leaving 6 bases between the germline ends. As DNA, the CDR3 is TGTGCCAGCAGTCGGACAAACACTGAAGCTTTCTTT. Translated: CASSRTNTEAFF.

The chain is built from TRBV7-2 and TRBJ2-7; D is possibly TRBD2 (6 bases). The CDR3 runs 14 residues. The germline gives CDR1 SGHTA, CDR2 FQGNSA. Trimming took off 1 base at V and 6 bases at J, with 13 bases between the two ends. CDR3 DNA: TGTGCCAGCAGCTTAGGGGCTAGCGAGGGCGAGCAGTACTTC. Its translation is CASSLGASEGEQYF.

This rearrangement joins TRBV19 to TRBJ1-4; maybe TRBD1 (5 bases). Germline assignment: CDR1 LNHDA and CDR2 SQIVND (reference sequence). The CDR3 spans 12 residues. Trimming left V 3 bases short and J 7 bases short, with 6 bases between. CDR3 bases: TGTGCCAGTAGTATGGGGGGTGAAAAACTGTTTTTT. It is translated as CASSMGGEKLFF.

The CDR3 protein is CAWSSEALYGYTF. The CDR3 region has the DNA TGTGCCTGGAGTTCGGAGGCTCTCTATGGCTACACCTTC. V gene TRBV30 combines with J gene TRBJ1-2; unclear D gene. CDR1 and CDR2 (germline): GTSNPN, SVGIG (reference sequence). The V gene lost 2 bases and the J gene lost 4 bases, with 11 bases spanning the gap. The CDR3 is 13 amino acids.

The chain combines TRBV5-6 with TRBJ2-5, with 10 bases that match TRBD2. J gave up 4 bases and V 4 bases, and 10 bases lay outside the gene matches. Germline assignment: CDR1 SGHDT and CDR2 YYEEEE. The CDR3 covers 16 residues. CDR3 in DNA: TGTGCCAGCAGCCTTTCGTCGAGCGGGGGGGCAGAGACCCAGTACTTC. Encoded protein: CASSLSSSGGAETQYF.

The chain links TRBV20-1 to TRBJ1-4; no reliable D call. Germline CDR1 is DFQATT and CDR2 is SNEGSKA (reference sequence). There are 10 residues in the CDR3. Trimming removed 8 bases at V and 4 bases at J, with 5 bases between. The CDR3, as DNA: TGCAGTCCGGGTAATGAAAAACTGTTTTTT. Translated: CSPGNEKLFF.

CDR3 nucleotides: TGTGCCAGCAGCCTAAGGGGTTCGGAGGAAAAACTGTTTTTT. Amino acids: CASSLRGSEEKLFF. This chain uses TRBV21-1 with TRBJ1-4; the table assigns TRBD1, which was not confirmed against the DNA. TRBV21-1 is flagged as a pseudogene. The CDR3 extends over 14 amino acids.

The chain employs TRBV18 and TRBJ1-1; 9 bases are a match to TRBD1. Germline trimming cut 3 bases from V and 5 bases from J; bases unmatched to any gene: 7. Germline CDR1 is KGHSH and CDR2 is LQKENI. This CDR3 is 15 amino acids long. Here the CDR3 DNA reads TGTGCCAGCTCACCGGCCGGGGACAGGGTGACTGAAGCTTTCTTT. The encoded protein is CASSPAGDRVTEAFF.

The rearrangement joins TRBV29-1 to TRBJ2-7, with D possibly being TRBD2 (6 bases). The CDR3 sequence is 15 residues long. CDR1 and CDR2 from the germline V gene are SQVTM and ANQGSEA. V was pared by 7 bases and J by 1 base, with 20 bases between. The CDR3 nucleotides read TGCAGCGCCTTGGAGGGTTGGGGCATGTCCTACGAGCAGTACTTC. Protein: CSALEGWGMSYEQYF.

This clone was recorded only once. This sequence joins TRBV2 and TRBJ1-2; 7 bases match TRBD1. Germline V gene sequence: CDR1 SNHLY, CDR2 FYNNEI. CDR3 length: 12 amino acids. Trimming at V came to 7 bases and at J to 8 bases, leaving 7 bases not matched to a gene. Here the CDR3 DNA reads TGTGCCAGCAAGGAGGGGGCGCGCGGCTACACCTTC. Its translation: CASKEGARGYTF. The complete variable domain, with remaining parts taken from reference TRBV2 and TRBJ1-2, reads EPEVTQTPSHQVTQMGQEVILRCVPISNHLYFYWYRQILGQKVEFLVSFYNNEISEKSEIFDDQFSVERPDGSNFTLKIRSTKLEDSAMYFCASKEGARGYTFGSGTRLTVV.

The rearrangement uses TRBV27 and TRBJ2-1; tentatively, D is TRBD1 (6 bases). The V gene's germline CDR1 is MNHEY and CDR2 SMNVEV (reference sequence). Deletions cut 6 bases from V and 3 bases from J, with 15 bases between. The CDR3 consists of 15 residues. CDR3: CASRGTTLLYNEQFF. The CDR3 nucleotides read TGTGCCAGCAGGGGGACAACCCTCCTCTACAATGAGCAGTTCTTC.

This sequence joins TRBV7-9 and TRBJ2-3, with TRBD2 matching 7 bases. This CDR3 region has 15 residues. The V gene end was trimmed by 5 bases and the J gene end by 0 bases; junction bases not matched to a gene: 5. Germline assignment: CDR1 SEHNR and CDR2 FQNEAQ (reference sequence). The DNA of the CDR3 is TGTGCCAGCAGCCCCCGGGGGGACAGCACAGATACGCAGTATTTT. Protein: CASSPRGDSTDTQYF.

This clone was seen once. V is TRBV18 and J is TRBJ1-1, with 11 bases that match TRBD1. V shed 2 bases, J shed 1 base, and the junction held 6 bases outside the gene matches. Germline V lookup: CDR1 KGHSH, CDR2 LQKENI. The CDR3 length is 17 residues. CDR3 DNA: TGTGCCAGCTCACCAGGAGGACAGGGGGCGAGGAACACTGAAGCTTTCTTT. This translates into CASSPGGQGARNTEAFF.

The chain links TRBV29-1 to TRBJ2-7; 10 positions match TRBD2. CDR1 is SQVTM and CDR2 is ANQGSEA in the germline V gene. J gave up 0 bases and V 6 bases, and 5 bases lay outside the gene matches. The CDR3 has 14 residues. CDR3 sequence: CSVRSGGASYEQYF. The CDR3 nucleotides read TGCAGCGTCCGCAGCGGGGGGGCCTCCTACGAGCAGTACTTC.

J is TRBJ1-1 and V is TRBV13; D gene unclear. Between the trimmed V and J ends, which lost 3 bases and 3 bases, there was a span of 11 bases. The V gene's germline CDR1 is PRHDT and CDR2 FYEKMQ (reference sequence). This CDR3 region has 14 residues. CDR3 residues: CASSFSLSDTEAFF. The DNA of the CDR3 is TGTGCCAGCAGCTTTTCGCTTTCGGACACTGAAGCTTTCTTT.

The chain uses TRBV19 and TRBJ2-3; perhaps TRBD2 as D (5 bases). V lost 7 bases and J 2 bases, leaving 19 bases between the germline ends. This CDR3 has 16 amino acids. Germline assignment: CDR1 LNHDA and CDR2 SQIVND (reference sequence). The CDR3 here is CASIPRGGFSTDTQYF. The CDR3 nucleotides are TGTGCCAGTATTCCGCGCGGAGGATTTTCCACAGATACGCAGTATTTT.

V usage is TRBV27 and J usage is TRBJ1-2, with a tentative D call TRBD1 (5 bases). V was pared by 2 bases and J by 0 bases, with 19 bases between. Germline lookup yields CDR1 MNHEY and CDR2 SMNVEV (reference sequence). CDR3 size: 18 residues. The CDR3 coding sequence is TGTGCCAGCAGTTTAACGAGTGGGGGGATTGACCCTAACTATGGCTACACCTTC. This gives the protein CASSLTSGGIDPNYGYTF.

V is TRBV7-8 and J is TRBJ2-1; D is possibly TRBD2 (5 bases). Germline V CDR1 and CDR2: SGHVS, FQNEAQ. Trimming shortened V by 0 bases and J by 4 bases, and 19 bases separated the two germline ends. The CDR3 is 18 amino acids. The CDR3 sequence: CASSLAAGRPSSYNEQFF. CDR3 nucleotide sequence: TGTGCCAGCAGCTTAGCGGCGGGCAGACCTAGCTCTTACAATGAGCAGTTCTTC.

The rearrangement links TRBV25-1 to TRBJ2-1; D remains ambiguous. From germline, CDR1 is MGHDK and CDR2 SYGVNS. The V end lost 3 bases, the J end lost 10 bases, and 19 bases lay between the germline ends. The CDR3 covers 15 residues. CDR3 sequence reads: CASSDPYGSQEEQFF. The CDR3 DNA is TGTGCCAGCAGTGACCCCTATGGGTCGCAGGAAGAGCAGTTCTTC.

The chain has TRBV11-3 and TRBJ1-1; D uncertain. V was shortened by 0 bases and J by 8 bases, with 10 bases between the two germline ends. This CDR3 has 13 amino acids. Germline V lookup: CDR1 SGHNT, CDR2 YENEEA. DNA of the CDR3: TGTGCCAGCAGCTTAGATAGGCTCGGGGAAGCTTTCTTT. It yields the protein CASSLDRLGEAFF.